Each of the 8 T cell receptor beta chains below was sequenced from the same sample in a study of human T cells and chemical hapten exposure. TCRdb processed the RACE reads anew with MiXCR; each CDR3 protein has one entry. The sample includes about 180,000 distinct CDR3 sequences, about 31% of them seen just once. Time point indicated: pre-sensitization, week 0. Regarding treatment: therapeutic diphenylcyclopropenone sensitization with weekly scalp DPC. The sample in question was whole blood, obtained in connection with sensitization to the hapten diphenylcyclopropenone (DPC). The receptors shown here come from a woman in her 30s with alopecia areata. Some clones in this sample may be carry-over from other donors' samples.

This clonotype appeared a few times. The chain recombines TRBV20-1 with TRBJ2-1; 11 nucleotides line up with TRBD2. The CDR3 totals 13 residues. Germline assignment: CDR1 DFQATT and CDR2 SNEGSKA (reference sequence). Losses at the gene ends were 2 bases for V and 6 bases for J; bases not matched to a gene: 0. The CDR3 coding sequence is TGCAGTGCTAGACTAGCGGGAGGCAATGAGCAGTTCTTC. It encodes CSARLAGGNEQFF.

The rearrangement links TRBV29-1 to TRBJ2-3; 9 bases line up with TRBD1. The CDR3 spans 14 residues. Germline CDR1 SQVTM, CDR2 ANQGSEA. This chain's CDR3 is CTLTAGTGSDTQYF. As DNA, the CDR3 is TGCACCCTTACGGCCGGGACAGGGAGCGATACGCAGTATTTT.

The DNA for the CDR3 is TGTGCCAGCAGCCATGGGACAGGGGTTTCAAATACGCAGTATTTT. It yields the protein CASSHGTGVSNTQYF. The rearrangement links TRBV7-2 to TRBJ2-3, with 10 bases lining up with TRBD1. CDR3 size: 15 residues. J gave up 7 bases and V 5 bases, and 9 bases lay outside the gene matches. Germline V gene sequence: CDR1 SGHTA, CDR2 FQGNSA.

V usage is TRBV18 and J usage is TRBJ2-1; 12 positions agree with TRBD2. The germline V gene encodes CDR1 KGHSH and CDR2 LQKENI. The CDR3 contains 17 residues. V gave up 0 bases and J gave up 9 bases; unmatched junction bases: 9. This chain's CDR3 is CASSPPTLAGGHVEQFF. DNA of the CDR3: TGTGCCAGCTCACCACCGACCCTAGCGGGAGGGCATGTTGAGCAGTTCTTC.

The J gene is TRBJ1-6, the V gene TRBV10-3; 7 bases fit TRBD1. Per germline, CDR1 ENHRY and CDR2 SYGVKD. J was trimmed by 9 bases and V by 5 bases; bases with no gene match: 4. The CDR3 extends over 13 amino acids. The CDR3 protein is CAISQGGASPLHF. CDR3 sequence (DNA): TGTGCCATCAGTCAGGGGGGGGCTTCACCCCTCCACTTT.

This clonotype was seen a handful of times. This rearrangement joins TRBV7-9 to TRBJ1-2; no clear D gene. V was cut by 5 bases and J by 0 bases, with 16 bases left in between. Germline V gives CDR1 SEHNR, CDR2 FQNEAQ (reference sequence). The CDR3 consists of 16 residues. The CDR3 loop is CASSPTSGYANYGYTF. In nucleotides, the CDR3 is TGTGCCAGCAGCCCAACGTCCGGCTATGCTAACTATGGCTACACCTTC.

This clonotype has more than one count but fewer than ten. The chain is built from TRBV28 and TRBJ2-7; D not resolved. Germline lookup yields CDR1 MDHEN and CDR2 SYDVKM. This CDR3 is 15 amino acids long. V lost 6 bases to trimming and J lost 0 bases, with 15 bases between them. DNA for the CDR3: TGTGCCAGCAGATTCGCAGGTGTGAGCTCCTACGAGCAGTACTTC. Protein sequence: CASRFAGVSSYEQYF.

The genes are TRBV4-1 and TRBJ2-5, with 10 positions matching TRBD2. V gave up 2 bases and J gave up 5 bases; unmatched junction bases: 11. Germline V gene lookup returns CDR1 MGHRA and CDR2 YSYEKL. The CDR3 loop spans 17 amino acids. DNA of the CDR3: TGCGCCAGCAGCCAACTAGGACTAGCGGTTGGTGGGGAGACCCAGTACTTC. Translating gives CASSQLGLAVGGETQYF.